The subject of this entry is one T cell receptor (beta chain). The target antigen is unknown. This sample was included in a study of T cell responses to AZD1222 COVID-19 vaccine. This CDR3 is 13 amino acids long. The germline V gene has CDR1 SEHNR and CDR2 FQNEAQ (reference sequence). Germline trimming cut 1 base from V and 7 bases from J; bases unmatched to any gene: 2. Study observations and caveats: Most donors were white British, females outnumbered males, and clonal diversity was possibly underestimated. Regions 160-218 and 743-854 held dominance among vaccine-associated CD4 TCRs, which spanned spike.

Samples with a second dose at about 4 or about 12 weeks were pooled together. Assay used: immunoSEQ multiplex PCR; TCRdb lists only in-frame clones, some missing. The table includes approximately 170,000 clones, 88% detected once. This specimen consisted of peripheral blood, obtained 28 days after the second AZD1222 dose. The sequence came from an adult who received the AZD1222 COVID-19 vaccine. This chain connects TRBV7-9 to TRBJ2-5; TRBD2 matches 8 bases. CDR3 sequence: CASSLDSGGTQYF. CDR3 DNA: TGTGCCAGCAGCTTAGACAGCGGGGGGACCCAGTACTTC.